Following are 32 T cell receptor delta chains from one sample sequenced in a study of gamma-delta chains in newborns, infants, children. TCRdb reapplied CATT to the reads. The data show fewer than 4,500 delta-chain clones, with approximately 1.3% seen just once and more than 20% held by the top ten. Input material: blood. All receptors derive from a child who was a newborn, infant or young child, either healthy, febrile or measles-vaccinated (not recorded which).

In its sample, this clone ranks as large. Within the sample, other DNA sequences also encode this same CDR3. The genes are TRDV2 and TRDJ3, with TRDD3 identical over 10 bases. Germline CDR1 is GEAIGNYY and CDR2 is EKD. The junction had 1 base not matched to a gene; V was cut back by 0 bases and J by 3 bases. The CDR3 spans 17 residues. This CDR3 reads CACDTAGGYWDTRQMFF. The CDR3 region has the DNA TGTGCCTGTGACACCGCTGGGGGATACTGGGACACCCGACAGATGTTTTTC.

In this sample, this clone turned up a few times. The protein TCRdb gives is from a much larger clone and does not agree with this DNA's translation at residue 3, likely a read error; the protein shown here comes from the DNA. The rearrangement uses TRDV2 and TRDJ3, with 11 nucleotides matching TRDD3. Per the germline V gene, CDR1 is GEAIGNYY and CDR2 is EKD. The length of the CDR3 is 20 residues. The CDR3 here is CASDTVLGDKSSWDTRQMFF. The CDR3 coding sequence is TGTGCCAGTGACACCGTACTGGGGGATAAAAGCTCCTGGGACACCCGACAGATGTTTTTC.

To note about this clone: A far larger clone is only one base removed, so a read error is likely. This specimen includes other DNA sequences encoding the same CDR3. The rearrangement joins TRDV2 to TRDJ3; D is possibly TRDD3 (6 bases). Germline V gene sequence: CDR1 GEAIGNYY, CDR2 EKD. The CDR3 sequence is 20 residues long. As DNA, the CDR3 is TGTGCCTGTGACCCGATACTACTGGATACTAGCTCCTGGGACACCAGACAGATGTTTTTC. As protein: CACDPILLDTSSWDTRQMFF.

This clone occurred a few times. This may arise from a read error, as a much more abundant clone is one base away. The rearrangement joins TRDV2 to TRDJ3; 10 positions match TRDD3. This CDR3 is built from 18 residues. J gave up 0 bases and V 5 bases, and 6 bases lay outside the gene matches. CDR1 and CDR2 (germline): GEAIGNYY, EKD. The CDR3 sequence is CACAVLGDRSWDTRQMFF. In nucleotides, the CDR3 is TGTGCCTGTGCCGTACTGGGGGATCGCTCCTGGGACACCCGACAGATGTTTTTC.

This clone was seen many times. TCRdb assigns this DNA the protein of a much larger clone, which departs from its translation at residue 6; this likely reflects a read error, and the protein shown comes from translating the DNA. The chain combines TRDV2 with TRDJ2; 9 nucleotides align to TRDD3. Germline V CDR1 and CDR2: GEAIGNYY, EKD. CDR3 size: 16 residues. Trimming removed 4 bases from V and 4 bases from J; junction bases left unmatched: 9. The DNA for the CDR3 is TGTGCCTGTGATCCAATGGGGGATAAAGGGACAGCACAACTCTTCTTT. Residues: CACDPMGDKGTAQLFF.

The rearrangement uses TRDV2 and TRDJ2; the match to TRDD3 covers 8 bases. The J segment lost 5 bases and the V segment lost 1 base, leaving 5 bases of the junction unmatched. Germline V lookup: CDR1 GEAIGNYY, CDR2 EKD. CDR3 size: 15 residues. This CDR3 reads CACDTLVGDTAQLFF. In DNA, the CDR3 is TGTGCCTGTGACACGCTGGTGGGGGATACAGCACAACTCTTCTTT.

This clone is large (0.1 to 1%) within its sample. The same CDR3 is also encoded by other DNA sequences in this sample. The chain employs TRDV2 and TRDJ3; TRDD3 aligns across 8 bases. After removal of 3 bases from V and 0 bases from J, the junction contained 21 bases not matched to a gene. This CDR3 is built from 23 residues. The germline V gene encodes CDR1 GEAIGNYY and CDR2 EKD. The CDR3 loop is CACDAIITGGLRKSSWDTRQMFF. DNA for the CDR3: TGTGCCTGTGACGCGATCATTACTGGGGGTCTGAGGAAGAGCTCCTGGGACACCCGACAGATGTTTTTC.

This clone was picked up a small number of times. One junction end does not reproduce the germline sequence, and a read error may be involved. The chain combines TRDV2 with TRDJ3; D might be TRDD3 (5 bases). The CDR3 covers 18 residues. Germline CDR1 is GEAIGNYY and CDR2 is EKD. The CDR3 protein is CACGTVGVSSRDTRQMFF. Here the CDR3 DNA reads TGTGCCTGTGGCACCGTTGGGGTGAGCTCCCGGGACACCCGACAGATGTTTTTC.

This clone has more than one count but fewer than ten. The protein TCRdb gives is from a much larger clone and does not agree with this DNA's translation at residue 18, likely a read error; the protein shown here comes from the DNA. The chain uses TRDV2 and TRDJ3; TRDD3 agrees at 10 bases. The CDR3 length is 21 residues. The germline V gene has CDR1 GEAIGNYY and CDR2 EKD. The chain's CDR3 is CACDTPSGGYGVSWDTRRMFF. The CDR3 DNA reads TGTGCCTGTGACACCCCGTCCGGGGGATACGGGGTCTCCTGGGACACCCGACGGATGTTTTTC.

Worth noting for this clone: TCRdb's protein, taken from a much larger clone, differs from this DNA's translation at residue 10, likely owing to a read error; the protein displayed comes from the DNA. This chain joins TRDV2 and TRDJ2, with 11 bases aligning to TRDD3. Losses at the gene ends were 1 base for V and 4 bases for J; bases not matched to a gene: 4. The germline V gene encodes CDR1 GEAIGNYY and CDR2 EKD. The CDR3 has 16 amino acids. The CDR3 DNA reads as TGTGCCTGTGACACTGGGGGATACGCTTCGACAGCACAACTCTTCTTT. Its translation: CACDTGGYASTAQLFF.

This clone has a handful of counts. A much larger clone lies one base from this, so it may be a read error. Other DNA sequences from this sample encode an identical CDR3 as well. This sequence joins TRDV2 and TRDJ2, with D possibly matching TRDD3 (6 bases). The V gene's germline CDR1 is GEAIGNYY and CDR2 EKD. The CDR3 is 14 residues long. V was cut by 2 bases and J by 5 bases, with 11 bases left in between. The CDR3 sequence is CACDILGDTAQLFF. CDR3 nucleotide sequence: TGTGCCTGTGACATACTAGGGGATACAGCACAACTCTTCTTT.

Comments on this clone: The likely explanation is a read error, given a far larger clone one base away. Other DNA sequences in the same sample also yield this CDR3. This sequence joins TRDV2 and TRDJ3, with 7 bases lining up with TRDD3. Looked up from germline, CDR1 is GEAIGNYY and CDR2 is EKD. The ends lost 4 bases at V and 0 bases at J; junction bases unmatched: 14. CDR3 length equals 20 residues. The CDR3, as DNA: TGTGCCTGTGATAACCTTGCTGGGGGCGTGAGCTCCTGGGACACCCGACAGATGTTTTTC. Translated: CACDNLAGGVSSWDTRQMFF.

Worth noting for this clone: A much larger clonotype is one base distant, so this may be a read error. CDR3 protein: CAFTGGEALTSQLFF. CDR3 nucleotides: TGTGCCTTTACTGGGGGTGAAGCTTTGACATCACAACTCTTCTTT. The chain recombines TRDV3 with TRDJ2, with 7 bases identical to TRDD3. CDR1 is TVYSNPD and CDR2 is GDNSRS in the germline V gene (reference sequence). This CDR3 region has 15 residues.

This clone has just a few counts. For this DNA, TCRdb reports the protein of a much larger clone, which diverges at residue 8, most likely from a read error; the protein presented here is translated directly from the DNA. V and J are TRDV2 and TRDJ3; D is unresolved. Trimming removed 2 bases at V and 3 bases at J, with 13 bases between. This CDR3 region has 17 residues. Germline-derived CDR1 and CDR2 are GEAIGNYY and EKD. The CDR3 protein is CACDNVGARWDTRQMFF. The CDR3, as DNA: TGTGCCTGTGACAATGTAGGGGCACGCTGGGACACCCGACAGATGTTTTTC.

A note on this clone: A far more abundant clone sits one base away, making this likely a read error. The sample has other DNA sequences that encode this CDR3 too. CDR3 sequence (DNA): TGTGCAGCAAGCGCGGGGGCCACCTCCTGGGACACCCGACAGATGTTCTTC. This encodes CAASAGATSWDTRQMFF. This chain joins TRAV29/DV5 and TRDJ3, with a tentative D call TRDD3 (5 bases). In germline, CDR1 is NSMFDY, CDR2 ISSIKDK. This CDR3 spans 17 amino acids.

By frequency in the sample, this clone is large. Other DNA sequences in this sample translate to the same CDR3. The J gene is TRDJ3, the V gene TRDV2; 10 bases are a match to TRDD3. After removal of 2 bases from V and 0 bases from J, the junction contained 9 bases not matched to a gene. This CDR3 spans 20 amino acids. In germline, CDR1 is GEAIGNYY, CDR2 EKD. In nucleotides, the CDR3 is TGTGCCTGTGACAGAATTGGGGGATACCCCAGCTCCTGGGACACCCGACAGATGTTTTTC. Its translation: CACDRIGGYPSSWDTRQMFF.

In the case of this clone: A read error likely explains this, since a far larger clone differs by one base. Other nucleotide sequences from this sample produce the same CDR3. The genes are TRDV3 and TRDJ2; the match to TRDD3 covers 9 bases. Germline-derived CDR1 and CDR2 are TVYSNPD and GDNSRS (reference sequence). The CDR3 is made up of 14 amino acids. With 3 bases clipped from V and 0 bases from J, the junction kept 2 bases outside the gene matches. This CDR3 is CALLGDTLTAQLFF. CDR3 coding DNA: TGTGCCTTACTGGGGGACACTTTGACAGCACAACTCTTCTTT.

The sample holds a few counts of this clone. A far larger clone differs by one base, so this is likely a read error. This chain links TRDV2 with TRDJ3; 11 positions agree with TRDD3. V was pared by 2 bases and J by 0 bases, with 8 bases of the junction left unmatched. Germline V gives CDR1 GEAIGNYY, CDR2 EKD. This CDR3 region has 20 residues. Here the CDR3 reads CACDKYWGISSSWDTRQMFF. The CDR3 DNA is TGTGCCTGTGACAAATACTGGGGGATAAGCAGCTCCTGGGACACCCGACAGATGTTTTTC.

This clone came up a few times. The TCRdb protein, from a much larger clone, departs from this DNA's translation at residue 9, likely by read error; the protein shown derives from the DNA. The V gene is TRDV2, the J gene TRDJ2, with D possibly TRDD3 on 6 matching bases. This CDR3 has 17 amino acids. Germline V lookup: CDR1 GEAIGNYY, CDR2 EKD. CDR3 in DNA: TGTGCCTGTGACACCGATCCTCCCGATAGGGGGACAGCGCAACTCTTCTTT. Its protein product is CACDTDPPDRGTAQLFF.

About this clone itself: Translating this DNA gives a protein that differs at residue 6 from the TCRdb one, which belongs to a much larger clone; a read error is likely, and the protein shown is this translation. This rearrangement joins TRDV2 to TRDJ2; TRDD3 matches 9 bases. With 3 bases clipped from V and 13 bases from J, the junction kept 23 bases outside the gene matches. The CDR3 spans 18 residues. Germline CDR1 is GEAIGNYY and CDR2 is EKD. CDR3 loop: CACDSRGDTKATTGALFF. CDR3 coding DNA: TGTGCCTGTGACTCCCGGGGGGATACTAAGGCGACGACAGGGGCACTCTTCTTT.

There are many counts of this clone. A much more abundant neighbour one base away suggests this may be a read error. This sample includes further DNA sequences coding for the same CDR3. V and J are TRDV2 and TRDJ3; TRDD3 matches at 11 bases. The CDR3 length is 20 residues. From germline, CDR1 is GEAIGNYY and CDR2 EKD. The CDR3 DNA reads TGTGCCTGTGACACCGTACTGGGGGATAAAAGCTCCTGGGACACCCGCCAGATGTTTTTC. Translated, it gives CACDTVLGDKSSWDTRQMFF.

To note about this clone: One base away lies a much larger clone, so this may be a sequencing read error. The rearrangement joins TRDV3 to TRDJ2; D gene uncertain. Germline V gene sequence: CDR1 TVYSNPD, CDR2 GDNSRS (reference sequence). This CDR3 contains 15 residues. The DNA of the CDR3 is TGTGCCTTTAGTAGCGGACCCTTTTTGACATCACAACTCTTCTTT. This sequence encodes CAFSSGPFLTSQLFF. The entire variable domain, with the rest obtained from reference TRDV3 and TRDJ2, is as follows: CDKVTQSSPDQTVASGSEVVLLCTYDTVYSNPDLFWYRIRPDYSFQFVFYGDNSRSEGADFTQGRFSVKHILTQKAFHLVISPVRTEDSATYYCAFSSGPFLTSQLFFGKGTQLIVEP.

About this clone: TCRdb assigns this DNA the protein of a much larger clone, which departs from its translation at residue 5; this likely reflects a read error, and the protein shown comes from translating the DNA. The chain joins TRDV2 to TRDJ3, with 12 bases matching TRDD3. Per germline, CDR1 GEAIGNYY and CDR2 EKD. The V gene end was trimmed by 3 bases and the J gene end by 3 bases; junction bases not matched to a gene: 2. The CDR3 covers 17 residues. In nucleotides, the CDR3 is TGTGCCTGTGACGCCTGGGGGATACGCTGGGACACCCGACAGATGTTTTTC. Protein product: CACDAWGIRWDTRQMFF.

Worth noting for this clone: No DNA is shown, since the ends of the CDR3 on it are uncertain; the CDR3 is the one TCRdb lists. The rearrangement uses TRAV29/DV5 and TRDJ1; TRDD3, the table's D call, was not compared with the DNA. Germline values: CDR1 NSMFDY, CDR2 ISSIKDK. The CDR3 spans 20 residues, counting both ends. CDR3 protein: CSVLLCSKRRVGTNTDKLIF.

On this clone itself: A far bigger clonotype differs at one base, so this is likely a read error. Other DNA sequences in the same sample also yield this CDR3. The chain's CDR3 is CACDTVLGDKSSWDTRQMFF. The DNA of the CDR3 is TGTGCCTGTGACACCGTGCTGGGGGATAAAAGCTCCTGGGACACCCGACAGATGTTTTTC. The V gene is TRDV2, the J gene TRDJ3, with 10 nucleotides matching TRDD3. The CDR3 is 20 amino acids. CDR1 and CDR2 from the germline V gene are GEAIGNYY and EKD. The trim removed 0 bases at V and 0 bases at J, leaving 7 bases unmatched.

This clone was found a few times. A much larger clone differs from this one at a single base, so this may be a read error. Within the sample, other DNA sequences also encode this same CDR3. This chain connects TRDV2 to TRDJ3; 8 positions match TRDD3. This CDR3 has 19 residues. The germline gives CDR1 GEAIGNYY, CDR2 EKD. The CDR3 loop is CACDGLLGVNSWDTRQMFF. CDR3 DNA sequence: TGCGCCTGTGACGGCTTACTGGGGGTCAACTCCTGGGACACCCGACAGATGTTTTTC.

This clone has more than one count but fewer than ten. The protein TCRdb lists belongs to a much larger clone and differs from this DNA's translation at residue 7, which points to a read error; the protein shown is made from the DNA. This chain connects TRDV2 to TRDJ3; 10 bases match TRDD3. CDR1 is GEAIGNYY, CDR2 EKD, per germline. Unmatched junction bases numbered 14, after V lost 1 base and J lost 0 bases. The CDR3 length is 22 residues. Written as DNA, the CDR3 is TGTGCCTGTGACACGATCGGCTGGGGGGATACGTCAAGCTCCTGGGACACCCGACAGATGTTTTTC. Protein: CACDTIGWGDTSSSWDTRQMFF.

A few counts support this clone. The TCRdb protein comes from a much larger clone and disagrees with this DNA's translation at residue 11, likely due to a read error; the protein given here is derived from the DNA. The chain uses TRDV2 and TRDJ3, with TRDD3 matching over 7 bases. The CDR3 totals 18 residues. CDR1 is GEAIGNYY, CDR2 EKD, per germline. The CDR3 sequence: CACEPGGKSSRDTRQMFF. For the CDR3, the DNA is TGTGCCTGTGAACCTGGGGGGAAAAGCTCCCGGGACACCCGACAGATGTTTTTC.

On this clone: The protein recorded in TCRdb matches a much larger clone and deviates from this DNA's translation at residue 14, suggesting a read error; the protein here is obtained by translating the DNA. This sequence joins TRDV2 and TRDJ3; 9 bases fit TRDD3. Germline-derived CDR1 and CDR2 are GEAIGNYY and EKD. This CDR3 has 20 amino acids. The CDR3 region is CACDTEAGGSSTWNTRQMFF. CDR3 sequence (DNA): TGTGCCTGTGACACCGAAGCTGGGGGATCCTCTACCTGGAACACCCGACAGATGTTTTTC.

This clone is medium-sized by share. A far larger clone is a single base away, which makes a read error likely. J is TRDJ3 and V is TRDV2; 9 bases are shared with TRDD3. CDR1 is GEAIGNYY, CDR2 EKD, per germline. The CDR3 has 17 residues. The CDR3 region is CACDYWGSSLDTRQMFF. Here the CDR3 DNA reads TGTGCCTGTGACTACTGGGGGAGCTCCTTGGACACCCGACAGATGTTTTTC.

The assigned J gene is TRDJ3, but the V gene is uncalled; the listed D gene, TRDD3, was not tested against the DNA. This CDR3 is 14 amino acids long. The CDR3 reads CATGGYWDTRQMFF. The CDR3 coding sequence is TGTGCCACTGGGGGATACTGGGACACCCGACAGATGTTTTTC.

Only a few counts were recorded for this clone. TCRdb records a much larger clone's protein for this DNA, with a difference at residue 3 that likely arises from a read error; the protein given is the translation of the DNA. J is TRDJ3 and V is TRDV2; 13 bases are a match to TRDD3. This CDR3 comprises 20 residues. CDR1 and CDR2 (germline): GEAIGNYY, EKD. The CDR3 region has the DNA TGTGCCTATGACTCCGTACTGGGGGATACGCGCCATTGGGACACCCGACAGATGTTTTTC. This encodes CAYDSVLGDTRHWDTRQMFF.